This entry is about one T cell receptor (beta chain). Antigen: not known. CD8 cells regarded as naive lacked CD45RO, were positively chosen for CCR7, and omitted terminally differentiated effector memory CD45RA+ cells. Caucasian adults residing in Nashville, Tennessee made up all the donors. Libraries were prepared by immunoSEQ multiplex PCR; TCRdb keeps only in-frame clonotypes and omits some of them. This sample has more than 2 million clones, with just over 90% found just once. The data were obtained in a study of shared clonotypes between healthy human individuals. Findings and caveats of the study: Naive CD4 clonotypes were shared across several donors at roughly 4.6%. Some clonotypes were shared by all four sorted-subset donors, while others were not shared. The non-shared ones had lower generation probabilities than the shared ones. Investigators collected only blood, and repertoires in tissues likely differ.

The CDR3 spans 14 residues. V shed 4 bases and J 2 bases; nucleotides not matched to a gene: 4. The V gene's germline CDR1 is SGHNT and CDR2 YYREEE (reference sequence). The chain recombines TRBV5-4 with TRBJ2-5, with 8 bases that match TRBD1. The source is a man aged 18 to 30 in good health. Some clones in this sample may be carry-over from other donors' samples. The sample was naive CD8+ T cells from PBMCs. The CDR3 bases are TGTGCCAGCAGCAAGACAGGGGAACAAGAGACCCAGTACTTC. It specifies CASSKTGEQETQYF.